One sample yielded the 16 T cell receptor beta chains listed below, sequenced in a study of regulatory T cells in long-lasting Graves disease. Library construction for TCR beta used iRepertoire HTBI primers and Arm-PCR of CDR3 regions. Each CDR3 protein is one row after TCRdb ran MiXCR on the multiplex PCR reads. This sample carries about 430,000 distinct CDR3 sequences, 21% of them seen once, and the ten largest clones take about 13%. Sample time point: persistent/refractory GD, antithyroid drugs over 5 years with positive TRAb. RNA extracted from PBMCs served as the sequencing template. Specimen: peripheral blood mononuclear cells (PBMCs), collected when the disease was refractory, from a patient treated with antithyroid drugs. The receptors stem from a female donor with Graves disease.

V is TRBV5-1 and J is TRBJ1-3; perhaps TRBD1 as D (5 bases). Germline V gives CDR1 SGHRS, CDR2 YFSETQ. The CDR3 contains 16 residues. V dropped 4 bases and J dropped 0 bases, with 14 bases sitting between them. The CDR3 is CASSRAPGDSGNTIYF. The CDR3 bases are TGCGCCAGCAGCCGTGCCCCGGGGGACTCTGGAAACACCATATATTTT. The full variable domain, rest sourced from reference TRBV5-1 and TRBJ1-3, is KAGVTQTPRYLIKTRGQQVTLSCSPISGHRSVSWYQQTPGQGLQFLFEYFSETQRNKGNFPGRFSGRQFSNSRSEMNVSTLELGDSALYLCASSRAPGDSGNTIYFGEGSWLTVV.

The chain joins TRBV5-4 to TRBJ2-5; weak D call: TRBD1 (6 bases). The germline V gene has CDR1 SGHNT and CDR2 YYREEE (reference sequence). The CDR3 has 17 residues. V was cut by 1 base and J by 5 bases, with 21 bases left in between. The CDR3 region has the DNA TGTGCCAGCAGCTTGAGGCGGGCTTCGGCGAGGGGGGAGACCCAGTACTTC. Protein sequence: CASSLRRASARGETQYF.

This clonotype has a count of ten or more. This chain connects TRBV2 to TRBJ2-7; no definite D call. The CDR3 runs 13 residues. Trimming cost V 6 bases and J 2 bases, with 11 bases left between them. CDR1 is SNHLY and CDR2 is FYNNEI in the germline V gene. The CDR3 DNA reads as TGTGCCAGCAGCCCGGAGTACACCTACGAGCAGTACTTC. Encoded protein: CASSPEYTYEQYF. The complete variable domain, with remaining parts taken from reference TRBV2 and TRBJ2-7, reads EPEVTQTPSHQVTQMGQEVILRCVPISNHLYFYWYRQILGQKVEFLVSFYNNEISEKSEIFDDQFSVERPDGSNFTLKIRSTKLEDSAMYFCASSPEYTYEQYFGPGTRLTVT.

In this sample, this clonotype turned up many times. The rearrangement links TRBV12-3 or TRBV12-4 to TRBJ1-2; the D is unclear. The CDR3 totals 14 residues. The germline V and J ends were trimmed by 2 bases and 9 bases, with 16 bases remaining between them. The CDR3 sequence: CASSLQLLYYRYTF. As DNA, the CDR3 is TGTGCCAGCAGTTTACAGCTCCTCTATTATCGCTACACCTTC.

This clonotype appeared many times. The chain couples TRBV7-2 to TRBJ1-2; 9 bases are shared with TRBD1. Looked up from germline, CDR1 is SGHTA and CDR2 is FQGNSA. CDR3 length equals 15 residues. The V and J ends lost 5 bases and 4 bases, in that order; junction bases with no gene match: 8. CDR3 in amino acids: CASSAAGTGPYGYTF. The CDR3 nucleotides read TGTGCCAGCAGCGCAGCCGGGACAGGGCCCTATGGCTACACCTTC.

This clonotype was observed a few times. The rearrangement joins TRBV20-1 to TRBJ2-7; D possibly corresponds to TRBD1 (5 bases). V was cut by 0 bases and J by 4 bases, with 19 bases left in between. This CDR3 spans 16 amino acids. CDR1 and CDR2 (germline): DFQATT, SNEGSKA (reference sequence). The chain's CDR3 is CSARDTTRTSLYEQYF. CDR3 sequence (DNA): TGCAGTGCTAGAGATACGACCAGGACATCTTTATACGAGCAGTACTTC.

About this clonotype: A junction boundary mismatches the germline segment, possibly from a read error. The V gene is TRBV29-1, the J gene TRBJ2-2; TRBD2 is a possible D gene (6 bases). The CDR3 sequence is 14 residues long. From germline, CDR1 is SQVTM and CDR2 ANQGSEA. The CDR3 loop is CSVEEGLATGGLFF. CDR3 DNA: TGCAGCGTTGAAGAGGGATTGGCCACCGGGGGGCTGTTTTTT.

This chain connects TRBV12-3 or TRBV12-4 to TRBJ2-5; 7 positions match TRBD1. The CDR3 has 12 residues. J was trimmed by 2 bases and V by 7 bases; bases with no gene match: 1. CDR3 loop: CASKDRQETQYF. DNA of the CDR3: TGTGCCAGCAAGGACAGGCAAGAGACCCAGTACTTC.

In its sample, this clonotype was seen many times. The V call is TRBV28, the J call TRBJ1-2, with 8 nucleotides matching TRBD1. V gave up 2 bases and J gave up 5 bases; unmatched junction bases: 10. The CDR3 consists of 16 residues. The germline V gene has CDR1 MDHEN and CDR2 SYDVKM. The CDR3 DNA sequence: TGTGCCAGCAGTTTACATTCGACAGGGGAGGAATATGGCTACACCTTC. Translated: CASSLHSTGEEYGYTF.

This clonotype came up many times. J is TRBJ2-5 and V is TRBV5-6, with TRBD1 as a possible D gene (5 bases). Germline V gives CDR1 SGHDT, CDR2 YYEEEE. The CDR3 length is 16 residues. Trimming removed 4 bases from V and 7 bases from J, with 23 bases in between. The CDR3: CASSPDRGRPSWTQYF. DNA for the CDR3: TGTGCCAGCAGCCCTGACAGAGGTCGGCCGAGTTGGACCCAGTACTTC.

This chain connects TRBV7-2 to TRBJ2-3; no firm D call. This CDR3 spans 14 amino acids. CDR1 is SGHTA and CDR2 is FQGNSA in the germline V gene. Trimming removed 3 bases at V and 0 bases at J, with 7 bases between. The CDR3: CASSLDLSTDTQYF. CDR3 sequence (DNA): TGTGCCAGCAGCTTGGACCTCAGCACAGATACGCAGTATTTT.

This clonotype was observed at least ten times. The genes are TRBV2 and TRBJ1-2; 7 bases are a match to TRBD1. The CDR3 has 14 amino acids. V was pared by 6 bases and J by 8 bases, with 12 bases of the junction left unmatched. Germline-derived CDR1 and CDR2 are SNHLY and FYNNEI. CDR3: CASRGDSDLDGYTF. The CDR3 DNA sequence: TGTGCCAGCAGGGGGGACAGTGATCTGGACGGCTACACCTTC.

This clonotype was detected only a few times. The V gene is TRBV27, the J gene TRBJ2-7, with D perhaps matching TRBD1 (5 bases). CDR1 MNHEY and CDR2 SMNVEV come from the germline V gene (reference sequence). Trimming shortened V by 0 bases and J by 5 bases, and 14 bases separated the two germline ends. The CDR3 spans 15 residues. The CDR3 DNA follows: TGTGCCAGCAGTTTATCGCAAGGGGTTATCCACGAGCAGTACTTC. It yields the protein CASSLSQGVIHEQYF.

At least ten counts were recorded for this clonotype. The J gene is TRBJ2-7, the V gene TRBV7-8; the D gene is possibly TRBD2 (5 bases). CDR1 and CDR2 (germline): SGHVS, FQNEAQ. V lost 5 bases and J 1 base, leaving 15 bases between the germline ends. The CDR3 loop spans 15 amino acids. The CDR3: CASSKAISGSYEQYF. CDR3 sequence (DNA): TGTGCCAGCAGCAAAGCTATAAGCGGATCCTACGAGCAGTACTTC.

CDR3 region: CASPRTPCGTGSTDTQYF. The CDR3 region has the DNA TGTGCCAGCCCCCGAACCCCATGCGGGACAGGGAGCACAGATACGCAGTATTTT. The chain is built from TRBV28 and TRBJ2-3, with TRBD1 matching over 9 bases. V gave up 8 bases and J gave up 0 bases; unmatched junction bases: 15. The CDR3 contains 18 residues. CDR1 and CDR2 from the germline V gene are MDHEN and SYDVKM.

This clonotype was found many times. This rearrangement joins TRBV28 to TRBJ1-1, with 10 bases fitting TRBD1. V was clipped by 5 bases and J by 0 bases; unmatched bases: 12. The germline CDR1 and CDR2 sequences are MDHEN and SYDVKM. The CDR3 is made up of 18 amino acids. The CDR3 region is CASSPSPGDRGMNTEAFF. Written as DNA, the CDR3 is TGTGCCAGCAGTCCATCCCCTGGGGACAGGGGTATGAACACTGAAGCTTTCTTT.